The rows below give T cell receptor beta chains drawn from one sample of a study of blood T cells in healthy people across ages. TCRdb reprocessed the 5' RACE reads via MiXCR and lists one record per CDR3 protein. This sample has approximately 350,000 distinct CDR3 sequences; 45% to 65% occur once, and the top ten carry under 60%. Sequencing input: blood. All receptors come from a man aged 55 to 70 in good health. CDR3s include the opening cysteine and the closing phenylalanine or tryptophan. A D gene is named only where the DNA matches it firmly. A row's size may be missing; if present it is once, few, many or a size class.

D	V	J	size	DNA	CDR3
TRBD2	TRBV20-1	TRBJ2-1	NA	TGCAGTGCTAGGACGAGCGGGGCTAACAATGAGCAGTTCTTC	CSARTSGANNEQFF
NA	TRBV11-2	TRBJ2-1	NA	TGTGCCAGCAGCTTACCCGGGGTTGAGCAGTTCTTC	CASSLPGVEQFF
TRBD1	TRBV4-1	TRBJ2-2	NA	TGCGCCAGCAGCCCCCGACAGGGAGACACCGGGGAGCTGTTTTTT	CASSPRQGDTGELFF
NA	TRBV3-1	TRBJ1-2	NA	TGTGCCAGCAGCCAAGGGGTCGTGGGAAACTATGGCTACACCTTC	CASSQGVVGNYGYTF
TRBD1	TRBV20-1	TRBJ1-2	NA	TGCAGTGCTGCTCGACAGGGGGATTGGGGCTACACCTTC	CSAARQGDWGYTF
NA	TRBV27	TRBJ2-7	few	TGTGCCAGCCATCCTTTCGGGTTCCCAAGCTCCTACGAGCAGTACTTC	CASHPFGFPSSYEQYF
NA	TRBV5-4	TRBJ1-2	NA	TGTACCAGCAGCTGGGCTACGTTGGACTATGGCTACACCTTC	CTSSWATLDYGYTF
NA	TRBV28	TRBJ2-7	NA	TGTGCCAGCAGTTCTCAAGCAGCCTACGAGCAGTACTTC	CASSSQAAYEQYF
NA	TRBV18	TRBJ1-1	NA	TGTGCCAGCTCAAACCGGACGGGGAACACTGAAGCTTTCTTT	CASSNRTGNTEAFF
NA	TRBV5-6	TRBJ1-2	once	TGTGCCAGCAGCTATGGACAGAATAACTATGGCTACACCTTC	CASSYGQNNYGYTF
TRBD2	TRBV28	TRBJ2-7	few	TGTGCCAGCAGCAGACGCGGGGGGGCGGGCGAGCAGTACTTC	CASSRRGGAGEQYF
TRBD1	TRBV12-3/TRBV12-4	TRBJ2-4	NA	TGTGCCAGCAGTGGTACAGGGGTAAGGGCCAAAAACATTCAGTACTTC	CASSGTGVRAKNIQYF
NA	TRBV2	TRBJ2-1	NA	TGTGCCAGCAGTACATCGGGGGGCGGGAGCTCCTACAATGAGCAGTTCTTC	CASSTSGGGSSYNEQFF
NA	TRBV20-1	TRBJ1-6	NA	TGCAGTGCGAGGGCACAAGATAATTCACCCCTCCACTTT	CSARAQDNSPLHF
TRBD1	TRBV7-2	TRBJ1-6	NA	TGTGCCAGCAGCCCAACAGGGGACCCCATTAATTCACCCCTCCACTTT	CASSPTGDPINSPLHF
NA	TRBV3-1	TRBJ1-1	NA	TGTGCCAGCAGCCAATGGGCCCAAGGGTTAGCTTTCTTT	CASSQWAQGLAFF
NA	TRBV3-1	TRBJ1-1	NA	TGTGCCAGCAGCCCCCTTGGACAGATAGGCACTGAAGCTTTCTTT	CASSPLGQIGTEAFF
TRBD1	TRBV7-6	TRBJ1-5	NA	TGTGCCAGCAGCTTAGGTCTGGACAGGACGCAGCCCCAGCATTTT	CASSLGLDRTQPQHF
TRBD2	TRBV11-2	TRBJ2-3	NA	TGTGCCAGCAGCGGGGACTACCTGAATACGCAGTATTTT	CASSGDYLNTQYF
NA	TRBV29-1	TRBJ2-7	NA	TGCAGCGTTGAGGGCAGGCCCGGAGAGCAGTACTTC	CSVEGRPGEQYF